This TCR beta chain was recovered during a study of cytomegalovirus exposure and HLA in healthy donors. Study details: Roughly 85 million unique TCRs from HLA-typed donors were held in an early release of data.

As to this clone: The target antigen is unknown.

CDR3 length equals 17 residues. With 4 bases clipped from V and 6 bases from J, the junction kept 10 bases outside the gene matches. Germline CDR1 is SGHDT and CDR2 is YYEEEE. Study-level results: Three CMV-associated chains proved CMV antigen-specific in vitro. The authors judged a highly shared variant cluster likely a sequencing artifact.

With 60 Vbeta and 13 Jbeta primers, the PCR was carried out. Sequenced by immunoSEQ multiplex PCR; TCRdb stores in-frame clones only, minus some. The profile shows some 180,000 clones, around 80% of them singletons. Sequences were obtained from PBMCs. The TCR was taken from a male donor in good health and CMV-seronegative. The chain recombines TRBV5-6 with TRBJ2-3, with 14 nucleotides matching TRBD2. The CDR3 protein is CASSVEGLAGVRDTQYF. As DNA, the CDR3 is TGTGCCAGCAGCGTGGAGGGACTAGCGGGGGTTCGGGATACGCAGTATTTT.